This TCR beta chain was sequenced for a study of T cell responses to AZD1222 COVID-19 vaccine. Profiling relied on immunoSEQ multiplex PCR, and the TCRdb table lists in-frame clones only, not all of them. The sample includes 100,000 to 140,000 clones, 92% of them seen just once. The CDR3 sequence is 13 residues long. Looked up from germline, CDR1 is LNHDA and CDR2 is SQIVND (reference sequence). The V end was cut by 5 bases, the J end by 1 base, with 8 bases between. This specimen consisted of peripheral blood, obtained 28 days after the second AZD1222 dose. This rearrangement joins TRBV19 to TRBJ1-1; D is possibly TRBD1 (5 bases). The TCR comes from an adult who received the AZD1222 COVID-19 vaccine. Here the CDR3 reads CASSPGSNTEAFF. The CDR3 DNA reads TGTGCCAGTAGTCCAGGGTCGAACACTGAAGCTTTCTTT.